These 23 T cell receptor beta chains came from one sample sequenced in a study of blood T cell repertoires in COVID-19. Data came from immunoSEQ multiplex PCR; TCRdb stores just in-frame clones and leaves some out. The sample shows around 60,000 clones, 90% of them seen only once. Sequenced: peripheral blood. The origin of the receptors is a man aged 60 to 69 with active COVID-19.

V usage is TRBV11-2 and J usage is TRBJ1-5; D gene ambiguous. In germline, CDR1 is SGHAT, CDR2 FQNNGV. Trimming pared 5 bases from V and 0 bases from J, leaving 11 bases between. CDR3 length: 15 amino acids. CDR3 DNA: TGTGCCAGCAGCCCCCGACGGGGTAGCAATCAGCCCCAGCATTTT. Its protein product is CASSPRRGSNQPQHF.

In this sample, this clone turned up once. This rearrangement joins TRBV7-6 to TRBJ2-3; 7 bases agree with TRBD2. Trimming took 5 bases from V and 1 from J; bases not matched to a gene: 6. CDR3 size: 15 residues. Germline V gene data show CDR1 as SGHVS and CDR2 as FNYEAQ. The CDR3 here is CASSTPSGRTDTQYF. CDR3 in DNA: TGTGCCAGCAGCACCCCTAGCGGACGCACAGATACGCAGTATTTT.

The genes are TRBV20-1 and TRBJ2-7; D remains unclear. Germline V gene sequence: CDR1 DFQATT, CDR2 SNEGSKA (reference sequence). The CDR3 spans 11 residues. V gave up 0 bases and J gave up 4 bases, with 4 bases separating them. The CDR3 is CSARDSYEQYF. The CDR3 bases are TGCAGTGCTAGAGATAGTTACGAGCAGTACTTC.

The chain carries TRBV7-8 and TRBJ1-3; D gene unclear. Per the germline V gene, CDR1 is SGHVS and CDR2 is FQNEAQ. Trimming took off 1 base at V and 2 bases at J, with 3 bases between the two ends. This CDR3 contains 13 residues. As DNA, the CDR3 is TGTGCCAGCAGCTTAGGGCCTGGAAACACCATATATTTT. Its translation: CASSLGPGNTIYF.

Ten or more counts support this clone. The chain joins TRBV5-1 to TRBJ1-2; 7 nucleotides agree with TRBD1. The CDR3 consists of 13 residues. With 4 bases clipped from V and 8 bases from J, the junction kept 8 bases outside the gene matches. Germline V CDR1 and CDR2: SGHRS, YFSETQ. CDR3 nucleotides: TGCGCCAGCAGCCTCCAGGGGGAGCGGGGCTACACCTTC. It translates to CASSLQGERGYTF.

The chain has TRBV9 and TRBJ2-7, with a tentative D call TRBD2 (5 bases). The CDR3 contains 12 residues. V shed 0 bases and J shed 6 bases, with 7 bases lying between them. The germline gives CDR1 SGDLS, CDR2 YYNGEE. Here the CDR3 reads CASSVVGGEQYF. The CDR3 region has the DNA TGTGCCAGCAGCGTAGTTGGAGGCGAGCAGTACTTC.

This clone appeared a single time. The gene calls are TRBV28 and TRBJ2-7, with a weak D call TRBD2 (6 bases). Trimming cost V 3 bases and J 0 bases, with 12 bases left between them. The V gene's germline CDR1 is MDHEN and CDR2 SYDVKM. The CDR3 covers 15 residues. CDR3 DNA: TGTGCCAGCAGTTTTAGACTAGTGGGCTCCTACGAGCAGTACTTC. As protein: CASSFRLVGSYEQYF.

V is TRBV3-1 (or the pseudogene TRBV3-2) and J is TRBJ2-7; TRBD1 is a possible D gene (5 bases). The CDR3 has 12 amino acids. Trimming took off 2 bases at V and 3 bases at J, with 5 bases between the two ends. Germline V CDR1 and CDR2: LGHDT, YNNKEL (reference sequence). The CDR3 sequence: CASSQRGYEQYF. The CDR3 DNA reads TGTGCCAGCAGCCAAAGGGGCTACGAGCAGTACTTC.

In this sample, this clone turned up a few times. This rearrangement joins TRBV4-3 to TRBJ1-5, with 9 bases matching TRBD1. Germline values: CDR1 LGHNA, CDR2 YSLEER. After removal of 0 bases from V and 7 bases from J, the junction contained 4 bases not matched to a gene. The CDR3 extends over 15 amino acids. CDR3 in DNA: TGCGCCAGCAGCCAAGAGGTCACAGGGGGCCAGCCCCAGCATTTT. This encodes CASSQEVTGGQPQHF.

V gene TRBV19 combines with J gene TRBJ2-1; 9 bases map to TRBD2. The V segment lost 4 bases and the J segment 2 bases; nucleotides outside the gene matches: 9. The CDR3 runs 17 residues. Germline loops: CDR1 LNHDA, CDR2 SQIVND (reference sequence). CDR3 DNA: TGTGCCAGTAGTACGATTCTAGCGGGGATTGCCTACAATGAGCAGTTCTTC. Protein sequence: CASSTILAGIAYNEQFF.

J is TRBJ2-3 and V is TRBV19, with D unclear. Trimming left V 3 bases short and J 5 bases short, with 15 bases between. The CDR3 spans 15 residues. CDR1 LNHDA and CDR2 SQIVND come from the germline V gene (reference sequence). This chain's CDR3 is CASSMRRGLIDTQYF. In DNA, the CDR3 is TGTGCCAGTAGTATGAGGCGAGGCTTGATAGATACGCAGTATTTT.

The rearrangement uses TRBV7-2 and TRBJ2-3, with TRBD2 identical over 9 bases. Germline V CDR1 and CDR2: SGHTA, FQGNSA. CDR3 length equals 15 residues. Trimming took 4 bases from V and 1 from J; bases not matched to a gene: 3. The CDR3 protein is CASSYWTSGTDTQYF. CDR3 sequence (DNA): TGTGCCAGCAGCTATTGGACTAGCGGCACAGATACGCAGTATTTT.

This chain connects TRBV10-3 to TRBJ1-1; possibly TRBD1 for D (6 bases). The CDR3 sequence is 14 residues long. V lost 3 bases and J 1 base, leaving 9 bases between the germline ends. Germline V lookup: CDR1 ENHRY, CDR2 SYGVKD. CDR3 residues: CAISDRGENTEAFF. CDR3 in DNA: TGTGCCATCAGTGACAGGGGTGAGAACACTGAAGCTTTCTTT.

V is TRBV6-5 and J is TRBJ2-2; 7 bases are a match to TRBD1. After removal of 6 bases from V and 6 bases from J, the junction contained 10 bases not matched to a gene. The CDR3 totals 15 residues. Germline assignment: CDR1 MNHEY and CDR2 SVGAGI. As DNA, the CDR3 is TGTGCCAGCAGCCAAGTTAGACAGGGATCCGGGGAGCTGTTTTTT. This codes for CASSQVRQGSGELFF.

This chain's CDR3 is CASSQDAGQSYGYTF. The DNA of the CDR3 is TGTGCCAGCAGCCAAGATGCGGGACAGTCGTACGGCTACACCTTC. The chain joins TRBV3-1 (or the pseudogene TRBV3-2) to TRBJ1-2, with 7 positions matching TRBD1. V dropped 0 bases and J dropped 8; count of bases not matched to a gene: 9. The CDR3 contains 15 residues. Germline V gives CDR1 LGHDT, CDR2 YNNKEL (reference sequence).

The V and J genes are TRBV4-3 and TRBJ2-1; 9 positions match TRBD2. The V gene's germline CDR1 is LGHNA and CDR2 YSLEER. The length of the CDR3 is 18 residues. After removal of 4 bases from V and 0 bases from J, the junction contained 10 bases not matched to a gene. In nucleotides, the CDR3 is TGCGCCAGCAGCCTCCGTGCTAGCGGGACCTTCTCCTACAATGAGCAGTTCTTC. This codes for CASSLRASGTFSYNEQFF.

In DNA form, the CDR3 reads TGTGCCAGCAGCGCCGGGACAGGGGGAGTAGCAGATACGCAGTATTTT. It encodes CASSAGTGGVADTQYF. The chain couples TRBV5-6 to TRBJ2-3; 11 bases align to TRBD1. Per germline, CDR1 SGHDT and CDR2 YYEEEE. CDR3 length: 16 amino acids. Trimming removed 4 bases from V and 4 bases from J; junction bases left unmatched: 8.

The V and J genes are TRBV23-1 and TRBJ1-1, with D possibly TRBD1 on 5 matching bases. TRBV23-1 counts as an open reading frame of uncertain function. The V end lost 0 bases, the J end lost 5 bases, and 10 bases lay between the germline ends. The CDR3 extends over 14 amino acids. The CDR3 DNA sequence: TGCGCCAGCAGTCAATCCCCAGGGTGGACTGAAGCTTTCTTT. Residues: CASSQSPGWTEAFF.

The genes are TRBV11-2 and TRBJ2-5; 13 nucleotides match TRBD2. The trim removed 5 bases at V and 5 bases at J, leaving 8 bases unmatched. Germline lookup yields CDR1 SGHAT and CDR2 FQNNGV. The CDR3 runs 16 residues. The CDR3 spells CASSPTRLAGGETQYF. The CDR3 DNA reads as TGTGCCAGCAGCCCGACGAGACTAGCGGGAGGCGAGACCCAGTACTTC. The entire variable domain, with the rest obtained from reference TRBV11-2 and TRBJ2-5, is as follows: EAGVAQSPRYKIIEKRQSVAFWCNPISGHATLYWYQQILGQGPKLLIQFQNNGVVDDSQLPKDRFSAERLKGVDSTLKIQPAKLEDSAVYLCASSPTRLAGGETQYFGPGTRLLVL.

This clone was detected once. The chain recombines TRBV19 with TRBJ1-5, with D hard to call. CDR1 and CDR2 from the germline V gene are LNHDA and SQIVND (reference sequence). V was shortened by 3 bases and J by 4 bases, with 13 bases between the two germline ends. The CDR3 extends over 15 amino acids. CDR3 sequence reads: CASSIGFSVNQPQHF. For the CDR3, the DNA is TGTGCCAGTAGTATTGGATTCAGCGTTAATCAGCCCCAGCATTTT.

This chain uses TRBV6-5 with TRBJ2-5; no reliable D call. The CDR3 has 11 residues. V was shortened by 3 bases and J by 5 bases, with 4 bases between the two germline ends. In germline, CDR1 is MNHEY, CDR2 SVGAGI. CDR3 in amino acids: CASSYLETQYF. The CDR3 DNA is TGTGCCAGCAGTTATCTGGAGACCCAGTACTTC.

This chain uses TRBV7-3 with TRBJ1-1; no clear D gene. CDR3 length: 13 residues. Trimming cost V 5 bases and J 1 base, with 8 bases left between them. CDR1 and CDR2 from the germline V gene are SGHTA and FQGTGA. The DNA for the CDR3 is TGTGCCAGCAGCGAAGTACAGAACACTGAAGCTTTCTTT. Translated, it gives CASSEVQNTEAFF. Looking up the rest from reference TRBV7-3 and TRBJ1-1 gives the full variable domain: GAGVSQTPSNKVTEKGKYVELRCDPISGHTALYWYRQSLGQGPEFLIYFQGTGAADDSGLPNDRFFAVRPEGSVSTLKIQRTERGDSAVYLCASSEVQNTEAFFGQGTRLTVV.

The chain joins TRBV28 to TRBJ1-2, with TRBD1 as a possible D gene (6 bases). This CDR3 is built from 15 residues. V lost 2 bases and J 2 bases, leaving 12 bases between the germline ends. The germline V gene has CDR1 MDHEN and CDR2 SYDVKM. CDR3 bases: TGTGCCAGCAGTTTAGGGCCAGGGGTCAACTATGGCTACACCTTC. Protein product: CASSLGPGVNYGYTF.